This T cell receptor (beta chain) is drawn from a study of T cells in Graves' hyperthyroidism and ophthalmopathy. Graves' hyperthyroidism without ophthalmopathy progression within 18 months was termed stable. General study findings and limits: Blood also carried most thyroid clonotypes expanded above 0.001. Ophthalmopathy cases were set apart from stable hyperthyroidism by a 13 V-J model.

Researchers took RNA transcripts and amplified the TCR beta CDR3 regions from them. Primed by the HTBI set, a first-round RT-PCR was run on the TCR CDR3. TCRdb reprocessed the multiplex PCR reads with MiXCR, giving one entry per CDR3 protein. The sample yields approximately 200,000 distinct CDR3 sequences, around 19% seen once. This clonotype was detected ten times or more. What it recognizes is unknown. The CDR3 has 15 residues. The V gene lost 2 bases and the J gene lost 1 base, with 6 bases spanning the gap. The chain links TRBV12-3 or TRBV12-4 to TRBJ2-6; D gene uncertain. Source material: blood. The receptor was isolated from a man in his forties with Graves' hyperthyroidism. The CDR3: CASSLYPSGANVLTF. Here the CDR3 DNA reads TGTGCCAGCAGTTTATACCCATCTGGGGCCAACGTCCTGACTTTC.